Listed here are 22 T cell receptor beta chains from one sample, sequenced in a study of blood T cell repertoires in COVID-19. Clones were read by immunoSEQ multiplex PCR, and TCRdb kept only the in-frame ones, dropping some. The table records roughly 150,000 clones, over 70% of them present only once. The sequencing input was PBMCs or T cells enriched from blood (not recorded which). These receptors were collected from a man in his 70s who had been exposed to COVID-19.

The rearrangement uses TRBV6-5 and TRBJ1-2; TRBD1 matches 12 bases. CDR3 length equals 15 residues. The junction had 7 bases not matched to a gene; V was cut back by 8 bases and J by 3 bases. Looked up from germline, CDR1 is MNHEY and CDR2 is SVGAGI. CDR3 DNA: TGTGCCAGCCTCCCCGGGACAGGGGGCGACTATGGCTACACCTTC. Amino acid sequence: CASLPGTGGDYGYTF.

This chain joins TRBV3-1 (or the pseudogene TRBV3-2) and TRBJ1-6; 7 nucleotides align to TRBD1. The CDR3 is 15 residues long. Germline V lookup: CDR1 LGHDT, CDR2 YNNKEL (reference sequence). V was clipped by 3 bases and J by 6 bases; unmatched bases: 5. The CDR3 DNA sequence: TGTGCCAGCAGCCAGGGGGACAGACCTAATTCACCCCTCCACTTT. Translated: CASSQGDRPNSPLHF.

The chain couples TRBV6-5 to TRBJ1-1; D call uncertain. This CDR3 has 13 amino acids. V lost 6 bases and J 0 bases, leaving 8 bases between the germline ends. Germline V gives CDR1 MNHEY, CDR2 SVGAGI. CDR3 region: CASSLGVNTEAFF. The CDR3 DNA sequence: TGTGCCAGCAGCCTGGGCGTGAACACTGAAGCTTTCTTT.

This clone has just one count. The V call is TRBV27, the J call TRBJ1-2; 9 bases are a match to TRBD1. Germline V gene data show CDR1 as MNHEY and CDR2 as SMNVEV (reference sequence). V gave up 5 bases and J gave up 8 bases; unmatched junction bases: 6. The CDR3 is made up of 13 amino acids. DNA of the CDR3: TGTGCCAGCAGTCCCCGGGACAGGGTAGGCTACACCTTC. As protein: CASSPRDRVGYTF.

This clone was observed a few times. The chain uses TRBV7-6 and TRBJ2-7, with 11 bases matching TRBD2. In germline, CDR1 is SGHVS, CDR2 FNYEAQ. There are 14 residues in the CDR3. V lost 5 bases to trimming and J lost 5 bases; unmatched junction nucleotides: 5. CDR3 DNA sequence: TGTGCCAGCAGCGAACTAGCGGGAGTTGACGAGCAGTACTTC. Its protein is CASSELAGVDEQYF.

This clone is a singleton in its sample. The V call is TRBV12-3 or TRBV12-4, the J call TRBJ1-6; 7 bases align to TRBD1. The CDR3 is made up of 13 amino acids. V was pared by 3 bases and J by 10 bases, with 3 bases of the junction left unmatched. The CDR3 DNA follows: TGTGCCAGCAGTTTCACAGGGGAATCACCCCTCCACTTT. Protein product: CASSFTGESPLHF.

This chain uses TRBV4-3 with TRBJ2-1, with no clear D. The CDR3 spans 13 residues. CDR1 and CDR2 (germline): LGHNA, YSLEER. V was clipped by 3 bases and J by 5 bases, with 8 bases between them. DNA of the CDR3: TGCGCCAGCAGCCACGGTGTAAACAATGAGCAGTTCTTC. Translated: CASSHGVNNEQFF.

The chain is built from TRBV29-1 and TRBJ2-2; a possible D gene is TRBD2 (6 bases). The CDR3 runs 15 residues. Germline CDR1 is SQVTM and CDR2 is ANQGSEA. The V and J ends lost 6 bases and 0 bases respectively, with 14 bases between them. The CDR3 region is CSVTDGEANTGELFF. The DNA of the CDR3 is TGCAGCGTCACCGACGGGGAGGCGAACACCGGGGAGCTGTTTTTT.

The V call is TRBV29-1, the J call TRBJ1-3, with D hard to call. Per germline, CDR1 SQVTM and CDR2 ANQGSEA. The CDR3 is 14 residues long. Trimming cost V 4 bases and J 3 bases, with 13 bases left between them. DNA of the CDR3: TGCAGCGTTGCCGATAAGGGAGTTGGAAACACCATATATTTT. Amino acid sequence: CSVADKGVGNTIYF.

The genes are TRBV18 and TRBJ1-1; D unresolved. V shed 4 bases and J shed 1 base, with 10 bases lying between them. Germline assignment: CDR1 KGHSH and CDR2 LQKENI. The CDR3 runs to 14 residues. In nucleotides, the CDR3 is TGTGCCAGCTCACTCCCGCTCGGGAACACTGAAGCTTTCTTT. Its protein is CASSLPLGNTEAFF.

J is TRBJ2-6 and V is TRBV19; 8 nucleotides align to TRBD1. Germline-derived CDR1 and CDR2 are LNHDA and SQIVND (reference sequence). J gave up 0 bases and V 2 bases, and 6 bases lay outside the gene matches. The CDR3 contains 18 residues. The CDR3 DNA sequence: TGTGCCAGTAGTATACATCAGGGGGCAGACTCTGGGGCCAACGTCCTGACTTTC. Translation gives CASSIHQGADSGANVLTF.

This chain connects TRBV7-2 to TRBJ2-3, with 8 positions matching TRBD2. V dropped 6 bases and J dropped 6; count of bases not matched to a gene: 17. This CDR3 has 17 residues. Germline V lookup: CDR1 SGHTA, CDR2 FQGNSA. The CDR3 DNA sequence: TGTGCCAGCAGACTCGGGGCGGGAGGAGGCGGATTCGATACGCAGTATTTT. This encodes CASRLGAGGGGFDTQYF.

V is TRBV19 and J is TRBJ2-1; perhaps TRBD1 as D (5 bases). The germline V gene encodes CDR1 LNHDA and CDR2 SQIVND (reference sequence). V gave up 5 bases and J gave up 8 bases, with 19 bases separating them. This CDR3 region has 15 residues. CDR3 protein: CASSLQGHTKDEQFF. The CDR3 bases are TGTGCCAGTAGTCTGCAGGGCCACACTAAGGATGAGCAGTTCTTC. The full variable domain, completed using reference TRBV19 and TRBJ2-1, is DGGITQSPKYLFRKEGQNVTLSCEQNLNHDAMYWYRQDPGQGLRLIYYSQIVNDFQKGDIAEGYSVSREKKESFPLTVTSAQKNPTAFYLCASSLQGHTKDEQFFGPGTRLTVL.

Ten or more counts support this clone. This rearrangement joins TRBV19 to TRBJ1-3; D gene unclear. The CDR3 spans 16 residues. Trimming cost V 2 bases and J 0 bases, with 11 bases left between them. CDR1 is LNHDA and CDR2 is SQIVND in the germline V gene (reference sequence). CDR3 nucleotide sequence: TGTGCCAGTAGTATATCTCCAGGCCGCTCTGGAAACACCATATATTTT. Its translation: CASSISPGRSGNTIYF.

This chain uses TRBV7-2 with TRBJ1-1; no clear D. Germline V lookup: CDR1 SGHTA, CDR2 FQGNSA. This CDR3 has 15 amino acids. The V gene lost 8 bases and the J gene lost 8 bases, with 24 bases spanning the gap. The CDR3 spells CASHVLFAVRTEAFF. DNA of the CDR3: TGTGCCAGCCACGTCCTCTTTGCGGTGCGAACCGAAGCTTTCTTT.

The chain joins TRBV4-2 to TRBJ2-7; D possibly corresponds to TRBD2 (5 bases). The CDR3 extends over 15 amino acids. The ends were cut back, 0 bases at V and 2 bases at J, with 11 bases in the middle. Germline V gene sequence: CDR1 LGHNA, CDR2 YNFKEQ. CDR3 DNA: TGTGCCAGCAGCCAAGATTTATCGGGGACCTACGAGCAGTACTTC. Protein sequence: CASSQDLSGTYEQYF.

The rearrangement links TRBV2 to TRBJ2-1; 7 positions match TRBD2. The junction had 5 bases not matched to a gene; V was cut back by 3 bases and J by 6 bases. CDR1 and CDR2 (germline): SNHLY, FYNNEI. The CDR3 covers 14 residues. This chain's CDR3 is CASSDRLAVNEQFF. DNA for the CDR3: TGTGCCAGCAGTGACAGGCTAGCGGTCAATGAGCAGTTCTTC.

The chain links TRBV3-1 (or the pseudogene TRBV3-2) to TRBJ1-1; TRBD1 is a possible D gene (5 bases). The CDR3 covers 12 residues. V gave up 4 bases and J gave up 6 bases, with 9 bases separating them. Germline CDR1 and CDR2: LGHDT and YNNKEL (reference sequence). The CDR3 sequence is CASSPWGAEAFF. DNA for the CDR3: TGTGCCAGCAGCCCTTGGGGGGCTGAAGCTTTCTTT.

The rearrangement uses TRBV4-2 and TRBJ2-5; 14 nucleotides match TRBD2. The ends lost 4 bases at V and 3 bases at J; junction bases unmatched: 1. The CDR3 covers 15 residues. The germline V gene has CDR1 LGHNA and CDR2 YNFKEQ. CDR3 sequence: CASSLGLAGEETQYF. CDR3 nucleotides: TGTGCCAGCAGCCTGGGACTAGCGGGGGAAGAGACCCAGTACTTC.

V and J are TRBV3-1 (or the pseudogene TRBV3-2) and TRBJ2-3; 7 bases agree with TRBD1. Germline CDR1 LGHDT, CDR2 YNNKEL (reference sequence). The length of the CDR3 is 16 residues. V lost 6 bases to trimming and J lost 1 base; unmatched junction nucleotides: 10. CDR3 bases: TGTGCCAGCAGACGCCAGACAGGGATGGGCACAGATACGCAGTATTTT. Protein sequence: CASRRQTGMGTDTQYF.

This rearrangement joins TRBV11-2 to TRBJ2-1, with TRBD1 as a possible D gene (6 bases). The V end was cut by 4 bases, the J end by 12 bases, with 16 bases between. Germline assignment: CDR1 SGHAT and CDR2 FQNNGV. The CDR3 is 13 amino acids. The CDR3 loop reads CASSSSDRLVQFF. CDR3 in DNA: TGTGCCAGCAGCTCCTCCGACAGGCTAGTGCAGTTCTTC.

The chain uses TRBV7-2 and TRBJ2-3; 8 nucleotides line up with TRBD2. V shed 0 bases and J 0 bases; nucleotides not matched to a gene: 8. CDR1 and CDR2 from the germline V gene are SGHTA and FQGNSA. The CDR3 extends over 18 amino acids. Written as DNA, the CDR3 is TGTGCCAGCAGCTTAGCAAAATCCCTAGCGGGCAGCACAGATACGCAGTATTTT. Its protein is CASSLAKSLAGSTDTQYF.